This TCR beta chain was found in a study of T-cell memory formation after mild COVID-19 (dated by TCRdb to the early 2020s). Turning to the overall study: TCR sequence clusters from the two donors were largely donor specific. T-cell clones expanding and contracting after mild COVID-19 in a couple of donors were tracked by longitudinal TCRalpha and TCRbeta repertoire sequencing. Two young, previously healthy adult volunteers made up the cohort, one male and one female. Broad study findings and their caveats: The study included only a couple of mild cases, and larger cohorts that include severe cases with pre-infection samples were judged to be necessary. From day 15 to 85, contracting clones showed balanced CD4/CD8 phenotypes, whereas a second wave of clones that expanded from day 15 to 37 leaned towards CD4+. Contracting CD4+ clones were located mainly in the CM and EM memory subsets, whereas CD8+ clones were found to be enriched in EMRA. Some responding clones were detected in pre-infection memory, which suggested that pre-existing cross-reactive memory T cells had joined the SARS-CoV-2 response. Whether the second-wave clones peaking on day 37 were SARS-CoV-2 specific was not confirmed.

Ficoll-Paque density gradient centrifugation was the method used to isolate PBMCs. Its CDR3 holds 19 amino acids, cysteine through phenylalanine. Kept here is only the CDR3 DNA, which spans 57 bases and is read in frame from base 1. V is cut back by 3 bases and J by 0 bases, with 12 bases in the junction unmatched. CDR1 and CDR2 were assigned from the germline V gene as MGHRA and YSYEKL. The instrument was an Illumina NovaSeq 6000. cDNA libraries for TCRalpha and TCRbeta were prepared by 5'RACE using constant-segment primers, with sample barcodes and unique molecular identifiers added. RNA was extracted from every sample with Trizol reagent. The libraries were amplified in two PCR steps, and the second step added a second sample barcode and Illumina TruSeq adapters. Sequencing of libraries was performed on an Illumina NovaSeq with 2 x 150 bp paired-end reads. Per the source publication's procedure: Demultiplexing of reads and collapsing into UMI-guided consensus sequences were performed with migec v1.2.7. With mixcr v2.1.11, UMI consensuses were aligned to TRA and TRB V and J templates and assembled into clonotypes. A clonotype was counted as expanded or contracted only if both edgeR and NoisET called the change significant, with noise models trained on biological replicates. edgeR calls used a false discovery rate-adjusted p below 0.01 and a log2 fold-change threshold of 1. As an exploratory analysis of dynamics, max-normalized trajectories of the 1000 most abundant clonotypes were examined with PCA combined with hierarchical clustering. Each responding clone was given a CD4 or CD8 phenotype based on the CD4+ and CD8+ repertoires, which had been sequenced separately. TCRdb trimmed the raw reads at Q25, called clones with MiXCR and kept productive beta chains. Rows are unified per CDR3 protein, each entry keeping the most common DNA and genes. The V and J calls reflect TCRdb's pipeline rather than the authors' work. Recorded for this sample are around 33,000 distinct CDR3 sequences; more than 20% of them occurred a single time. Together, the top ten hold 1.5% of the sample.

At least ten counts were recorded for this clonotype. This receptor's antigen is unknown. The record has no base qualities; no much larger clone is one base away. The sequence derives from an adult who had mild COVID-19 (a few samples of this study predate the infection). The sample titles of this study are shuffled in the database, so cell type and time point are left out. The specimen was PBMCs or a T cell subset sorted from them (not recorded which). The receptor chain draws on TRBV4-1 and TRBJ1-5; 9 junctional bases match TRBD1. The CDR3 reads CASSHPVQGATYSNQPQHF. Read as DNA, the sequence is TGCGCCAGCAGCCATCCCGTACAGGGGGCCACGTATAGCAATCAGCCCCAGCATTTT.